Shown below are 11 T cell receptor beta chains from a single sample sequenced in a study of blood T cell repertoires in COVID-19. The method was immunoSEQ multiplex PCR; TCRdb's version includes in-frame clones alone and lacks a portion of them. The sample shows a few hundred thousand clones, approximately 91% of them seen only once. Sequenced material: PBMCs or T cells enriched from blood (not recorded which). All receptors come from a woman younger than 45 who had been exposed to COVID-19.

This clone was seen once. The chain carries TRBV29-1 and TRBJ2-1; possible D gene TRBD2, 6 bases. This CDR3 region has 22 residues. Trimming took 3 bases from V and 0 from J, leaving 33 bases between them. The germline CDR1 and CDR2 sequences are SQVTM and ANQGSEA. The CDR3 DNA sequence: TGCAGCGTTGAGGGTCTGCCCCCAGCTAGCGATCCCTCAAAGAGCTCCTACAATGAGCAGTTCTTC. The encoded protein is CSVEGLPPASDPSKSSYNEQFF.

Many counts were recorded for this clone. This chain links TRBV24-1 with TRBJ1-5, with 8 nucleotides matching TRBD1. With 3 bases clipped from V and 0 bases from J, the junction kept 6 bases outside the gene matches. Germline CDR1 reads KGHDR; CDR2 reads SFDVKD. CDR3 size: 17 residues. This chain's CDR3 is CATSDPGQGHSNQPQHF. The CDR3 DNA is TGTGCCACCAGTGATCCCGGACAGGGCCATAGCAATCAGCCCCAGCATTTT.

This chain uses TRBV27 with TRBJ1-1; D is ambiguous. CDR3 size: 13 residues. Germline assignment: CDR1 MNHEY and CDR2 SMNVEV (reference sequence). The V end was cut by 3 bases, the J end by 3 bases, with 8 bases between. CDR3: CASSFYADTEAFF. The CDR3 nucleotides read TGTGCCAGCAGTTTTTACGCGGACACTGAAGCTTTCTTT.

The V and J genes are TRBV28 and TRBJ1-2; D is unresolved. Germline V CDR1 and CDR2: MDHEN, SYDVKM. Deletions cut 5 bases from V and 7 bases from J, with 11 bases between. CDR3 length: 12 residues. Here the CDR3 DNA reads TGTGCCAGCAGTCTCGGGTTAGGTGGCTACACCTTC. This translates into CASSLGLGGYTF.

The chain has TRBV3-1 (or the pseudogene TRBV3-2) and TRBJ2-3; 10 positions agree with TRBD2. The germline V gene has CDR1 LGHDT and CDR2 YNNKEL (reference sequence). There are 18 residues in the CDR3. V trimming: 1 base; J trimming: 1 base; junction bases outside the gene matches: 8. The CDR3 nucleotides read TGTGCCAGCAGCCAAGGGCTAGCGGGAGTTTTAGGCACAGATACGCAGTATTTT. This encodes CASSQGLAGVLGTDTQYF.

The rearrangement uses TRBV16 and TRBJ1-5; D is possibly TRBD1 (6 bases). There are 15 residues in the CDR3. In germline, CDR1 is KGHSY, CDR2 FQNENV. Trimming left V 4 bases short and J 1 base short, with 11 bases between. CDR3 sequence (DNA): TGTGCCAGCAGCCGGGCGGACAGCAGCAATCAGCCCCAGCATTTT. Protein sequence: CASSRADSSNQPQHF.

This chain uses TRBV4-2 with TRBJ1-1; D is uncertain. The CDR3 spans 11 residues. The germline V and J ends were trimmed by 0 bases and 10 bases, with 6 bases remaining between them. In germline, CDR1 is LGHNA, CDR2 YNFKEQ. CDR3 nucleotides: TGTGCCAGCAGCCAAGATTTTCGAGCTTTCTTT. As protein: CASSQDFRAFF.

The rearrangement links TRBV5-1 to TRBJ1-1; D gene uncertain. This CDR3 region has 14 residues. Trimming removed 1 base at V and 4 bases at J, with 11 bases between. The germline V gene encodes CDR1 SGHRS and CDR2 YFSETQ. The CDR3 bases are TGCGCCAGCAGCTTGACGAGGGTGGGCACTGAAGCTTTCTTT. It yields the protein CASSLTRVGTEAFF.

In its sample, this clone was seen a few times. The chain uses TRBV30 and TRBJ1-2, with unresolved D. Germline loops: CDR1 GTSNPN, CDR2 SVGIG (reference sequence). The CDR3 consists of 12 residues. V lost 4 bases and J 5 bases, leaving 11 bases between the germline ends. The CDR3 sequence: CAWTRPGYGYTF. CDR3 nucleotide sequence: TGTGCCTGGACCCGACCAGGTTATGGCTACACCTTC.

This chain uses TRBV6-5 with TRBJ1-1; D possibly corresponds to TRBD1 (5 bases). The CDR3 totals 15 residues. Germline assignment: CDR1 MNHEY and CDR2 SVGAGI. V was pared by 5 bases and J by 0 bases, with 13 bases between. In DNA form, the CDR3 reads TGTGCCAGCAGTCCAACGGGGGGGTTGAACACTGAAGCTTTCTTT. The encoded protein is CASSPTGGLNTEAFF.

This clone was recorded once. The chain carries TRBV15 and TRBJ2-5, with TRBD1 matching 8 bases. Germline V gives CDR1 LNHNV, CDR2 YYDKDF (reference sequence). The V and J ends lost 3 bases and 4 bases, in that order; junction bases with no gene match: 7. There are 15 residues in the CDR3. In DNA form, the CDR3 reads TGTGCCACCAGCAGTGGACAGGGTGGTGCAGAGACCCAGTACTTC. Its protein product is CATSSGQGGAETQYF.